This T cell receptor beta chain was observed in a study of blood T cell repertoires in COVID-19. The wider study: The analysed material was cDNA or gDNA that came from T cells, B-cell-depleted T cells, or PBMCs.

This CDR3 contains 14 residues. Per the germline V gene, CDR1 is LNHDA and CDR2 is SQIVND (reference sequence). The ends were cut back, 5 bases at V and 5 bases at J, with 15 bases in the middle. This table comes from immunoSEQ multiplex PCR, and its TCRdb copy is limited to in-frame clones, with some not included. The table shows 60,000 to 75,000 clones, with less than 80% occurring only once. The sample comprised peripheral blood. V and J are TRBV19 and TRBJ2-5; D is uncertain. This clonotype originated in a man between 60 and 75 years old with active or convalescent COVID-19. The DNA of the CDR3 is TGTGCCAGTAGTCCGCGGATCGGCTTGGAGACCCAGTACTTC. This encodes CASSPRIGLETQYF. Complete variable domain (other parts from reference TRBV19 and TRBJ2-5): DGGITQSPKYLFRKEGQNVTLSCEQNLNHDAMYWYRQDPGQGLRLIYYSQIVNDFQKGDIAEGYSVSREKKESFPLTVTSAQKNPTAFYLCASSPRIGLETQYFGPGTRLLVL.